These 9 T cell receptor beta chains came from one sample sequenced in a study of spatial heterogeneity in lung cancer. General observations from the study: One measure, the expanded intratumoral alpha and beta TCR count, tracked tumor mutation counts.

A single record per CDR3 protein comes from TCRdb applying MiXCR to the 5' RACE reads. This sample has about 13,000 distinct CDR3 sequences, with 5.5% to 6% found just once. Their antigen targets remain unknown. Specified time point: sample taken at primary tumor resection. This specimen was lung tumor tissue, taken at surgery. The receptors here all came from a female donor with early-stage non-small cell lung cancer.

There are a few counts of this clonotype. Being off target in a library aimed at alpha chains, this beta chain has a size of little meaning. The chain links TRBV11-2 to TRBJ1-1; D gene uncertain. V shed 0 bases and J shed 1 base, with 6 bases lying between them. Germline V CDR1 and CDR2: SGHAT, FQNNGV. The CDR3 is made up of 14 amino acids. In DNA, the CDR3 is TGTGCCAGCAGCTTAGAGTACAGGAACACTGAAGCTTTCTTT. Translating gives CASSLEYRNTEAFF. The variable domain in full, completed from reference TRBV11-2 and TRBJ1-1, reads EAGVAQSPRYKIIEKRQSVAFWCNPISGHATLYWYQQILGQGPKLLIQFQNNGVVDDSQLPKDRFSAERLKGVDSTLKIQPAKLEDSAVYLCASSLEYRNTEAFFGQGTRLTVV.

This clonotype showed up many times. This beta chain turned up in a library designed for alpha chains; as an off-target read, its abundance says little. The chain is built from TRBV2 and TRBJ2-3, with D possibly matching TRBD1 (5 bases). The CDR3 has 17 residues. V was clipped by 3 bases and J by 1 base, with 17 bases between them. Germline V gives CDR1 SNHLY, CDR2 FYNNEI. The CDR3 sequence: CASSEINRKGGTDTQYF. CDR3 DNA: TGTGCCAGCAGTGAGATAAACAGGAAAGGCGGCACAGATACGCAGTATTTT.

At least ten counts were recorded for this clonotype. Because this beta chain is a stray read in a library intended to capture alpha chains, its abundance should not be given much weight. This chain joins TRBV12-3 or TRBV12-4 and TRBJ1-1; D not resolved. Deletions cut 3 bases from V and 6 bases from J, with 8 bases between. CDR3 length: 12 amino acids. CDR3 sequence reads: CASSLFPPEAFF. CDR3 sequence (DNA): TGTGCCAGCAGTTTGTTCCCCCCTGAAGCTTTCTTT.

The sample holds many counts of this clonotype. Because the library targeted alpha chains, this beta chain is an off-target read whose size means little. CDR3: CASTLAGAAQETQYF. The CDR3 DNA follows: TGTGCCAGCACTCTAGCGGGGGCCGCACAAGAGACCCAGTACTTC. The chain uses TRBV12-3 or TRBV12-4 and TRBJ2-5, with TRBD2 matching 10 bases. This CDR3 region has 15 residues. J gave up 2 bases and V 7 bases, and 7 bases lay outside the gene matches.

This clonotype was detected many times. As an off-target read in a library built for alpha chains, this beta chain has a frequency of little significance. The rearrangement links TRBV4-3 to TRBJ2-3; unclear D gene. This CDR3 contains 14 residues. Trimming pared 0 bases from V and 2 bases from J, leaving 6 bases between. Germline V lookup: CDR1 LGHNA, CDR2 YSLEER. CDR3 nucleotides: TGCGCCAGCAGCCAAGATCGGAACACAGATACGCAGTATTTT. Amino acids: CASSQDRNTDTQYF.

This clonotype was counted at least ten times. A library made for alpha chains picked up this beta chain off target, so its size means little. The CDR3 DNA is TGTGCCAGCAGTCCGTCGACAGGTGTCTATGGCTACACCTTC. Protein sequence: CASSPSTGVYGYTF. The rearrangement links TRBV6-2 or TRBV6-3 to TRBJ1-2, with a possible D match to TRBD1 (6 bases). Looked up from germline, CDR1 is MNHEY and CDR2 is SVGEGT. The CDR3 runs 14 residues. V gave up 5 bases and J gave up 4 bases, with 14 bases separating them.

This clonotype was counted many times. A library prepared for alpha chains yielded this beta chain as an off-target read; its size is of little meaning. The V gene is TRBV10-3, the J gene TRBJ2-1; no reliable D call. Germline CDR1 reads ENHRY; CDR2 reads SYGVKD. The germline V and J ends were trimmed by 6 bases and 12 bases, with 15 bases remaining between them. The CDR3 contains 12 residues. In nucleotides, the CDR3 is TGTGCCATCAGCGAACAACTACTGGGGCAGTTCTTC. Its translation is CAISEQLLGQFF.

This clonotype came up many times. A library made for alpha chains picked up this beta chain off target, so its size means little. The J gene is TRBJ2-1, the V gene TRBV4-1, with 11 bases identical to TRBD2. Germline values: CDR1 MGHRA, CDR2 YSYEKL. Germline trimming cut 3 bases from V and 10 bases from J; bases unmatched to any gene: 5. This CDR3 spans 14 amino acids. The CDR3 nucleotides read TGCGCCAGCAGCCACTACACTAGCGGGGGAGAGCAGTTCTTC. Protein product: CASSHYTSGGEQFF.

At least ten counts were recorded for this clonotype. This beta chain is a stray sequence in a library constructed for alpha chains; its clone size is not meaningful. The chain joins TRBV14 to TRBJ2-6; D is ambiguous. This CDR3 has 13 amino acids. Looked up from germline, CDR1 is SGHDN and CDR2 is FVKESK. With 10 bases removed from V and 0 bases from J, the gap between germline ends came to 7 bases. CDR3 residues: CATGTSGANVLTF. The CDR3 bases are TGTGCCACCGGTACCTCTGGGGCCAACGTCCTGACTTTC.